This TCR beta chain was retrieved from a study of radiation and T cells in renal cell carcinoma. Study at large: Nephrectomy followed 15 Gy stereotactic body radiation by 4 weeks.

The study, taken as a whole, reports: From baseline, blood top tumor clonotypes peaked at 2 weeks post-radiation.

The CDR3 sequence is 15 residues long. With 2 bases removed from V and 5 bases from J, the gap between germline ends came to 13 bases. The germline V gene has CDR1 MNHEY and CDR2 SVGAGI. Time point of the sample: blood 2 weeks post-SBRT. The treatment was: 15 Gy SBRT to primary tumor, nephrectomy 4 weeks later. This renal cell carcinoma was of the clear cell type. TCRdb's table, derived via immunoSEQ multiplex PCR, lists solely in-frame clones and lacks some. The sample holds 150,000 to 190,000 clones; over 80% are singletons and the top ten take 13%. Regarding this clone: The antigen is undetermined.

This TCR derives from a woman aged 45-65 years with renal cell carcinoma. The source was blood, collected from a patient whose treatment included radiotherapy and nephrectomy. The genes are TRBV6-5 and TRBJ2-4; D is ambiguous. CDR3 sequence reads: CASSYSSGVENIQYF. CDR3 in DNA: TGTGCCAGCAGTTACAGCAGTGGGGTTGAAAACATTCAGTACTTC.